These 3 T cell receptor beta chains came from one sample sequenced in a study of shared clonotypes between healthy human individuals. Clones were sequenced by immunoSEQ multiplex PCR, and TCRdb holds only the in-frame ones, with some missing. The sample contains 850,000 to 1,200,000 clones, about 74% of which appear only once. The source material was memory CD4+ T cells sorted from blood. Subset described: CD45RA-negative fraction. These receptor sequences come from a man between 18 and 35 years old in good health.

The genes are TRBV19 and TRBJ1-2; D perhaps matches TRBD1 (5 bases). The CDR3 is 13 amino acids. CDR1 and CDR2 from the germline V gene are LNHDA and SQIVND (reference sequence). V lost 4 bases and J 7 bases, leaving 13 bases between the germline ends. CDR3 in DNA: TGTGCCAGTAGTAAAGCGACAGTAATTGGCTACACCTTC. Its translation is CASSKATVIGYTF.

The gene calls are TRBV5-1 and TRBJ2-1, with 12 bases that match TRBD2. In germline, CDR1 is SGHRS, CDR2 YFSETQ. This CDR3 comprises 16 residues. Unmatched junction bases numbered 8, after V lost 5 bases and J lost 5 bases. The CDR3 spells CASSTSSGGAHNEQFF. The DNA for the CDR3 is TGCGCCAGCAGTACTTCTAGCGGGGGGGCCCACAATGAGCAGTTCTTC.

This clone was seen only a few times. The chain has TRBV18 and TRBJ1-4; TRBD1 matches at 9 bases. Germline CDR1 KGHSH, CDR2 LQKENI. The CDR3 runs to 15 residues. V was pared by 3 bases and J by 3 bases, with 2 bases of the junction left unmatched. CDR3 residues: CASSPWTGANEKLFF. DNA of the CDR3: TGTGCCAGCTCACCGTGGACAGGGGCTAATGAAAAACTGTTTTTT.